This T cell receptor (beta chain) was sequenced for a study of post-analysis software for immune sequencing data. At the level of the study: Multiple sclerosis in the patients followed relapsing-remitting, secondary progressive and progressive-relapsing courses. Study-level results: With F measure, samples from one preparation batch clustered together strongly. Controls significantly exceeded multiple sclerosis patients in normalized Chao1 diversity. The study found TRBV5-6, TRBV5-1 and TRBV20-1 among five or six TRBV segments more frequent in patients than controls.

Germline-derived CDR1 and CDR2 are SGDLS and YYNGEE. CDR3 length: 16 residues. Notes on this clonotype: The antigen remains unidentified. The junction and the germline gene differ at one end; a read error may be behind it.

Unique-molecular-identifier-tagged TCR beta cDNA libraries were used. The authors obtained 500,000 or so cDNA molecules from roughly 1.1 to 9.2 million T cells. TCRdb recomputed calls from the PCR reads with MiXCR, one row per CDR3 protein. The sample includes about 620,000 distinct CDR3 sequences, around 44% of them seen just once. Sequenced input: blood. This TCR came from a girl aged 10 to 17 with multiple sclerosis. The chain has TRBV9 and TRBJ2-7; 12 bases are a match to TRBD2. The CDR3 loop is CASSATSGSPQETQDF. The CDR3, as DNA: TGTGCCAGCAGCGCGACTAGCGGGAGCCCCCAAGAGACCCAGGACTTC.